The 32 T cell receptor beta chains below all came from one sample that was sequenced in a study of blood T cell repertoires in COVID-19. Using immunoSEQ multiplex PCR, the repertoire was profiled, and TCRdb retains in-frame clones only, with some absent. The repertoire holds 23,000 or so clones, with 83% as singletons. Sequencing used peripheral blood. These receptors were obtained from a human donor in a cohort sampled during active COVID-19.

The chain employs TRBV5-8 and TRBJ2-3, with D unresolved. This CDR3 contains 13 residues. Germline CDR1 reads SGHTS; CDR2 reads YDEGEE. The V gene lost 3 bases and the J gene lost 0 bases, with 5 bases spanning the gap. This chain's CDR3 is CASSSPSTDTQYF. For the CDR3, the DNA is TGTGCCAGCAGCTCTCCTAGCACAGATACGCAGTATTTT.

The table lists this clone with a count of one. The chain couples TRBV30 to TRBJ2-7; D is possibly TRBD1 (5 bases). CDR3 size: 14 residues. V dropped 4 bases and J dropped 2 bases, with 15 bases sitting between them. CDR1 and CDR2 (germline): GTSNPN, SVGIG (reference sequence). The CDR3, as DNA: TGTGCCTGGAAGCAGGGTTTGTCGACCTACGAGCAGTACTTC. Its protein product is CAWKQGLSTYEQYF.

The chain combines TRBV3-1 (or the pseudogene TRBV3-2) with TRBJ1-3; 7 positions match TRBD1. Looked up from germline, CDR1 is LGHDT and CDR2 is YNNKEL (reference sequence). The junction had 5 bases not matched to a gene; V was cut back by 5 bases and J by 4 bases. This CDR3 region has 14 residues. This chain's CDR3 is CASSSRGLGNTIYF. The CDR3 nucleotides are TGTGCCAGCAGCTCAAGGGGGCTGGGAAACACCATATATTTT.

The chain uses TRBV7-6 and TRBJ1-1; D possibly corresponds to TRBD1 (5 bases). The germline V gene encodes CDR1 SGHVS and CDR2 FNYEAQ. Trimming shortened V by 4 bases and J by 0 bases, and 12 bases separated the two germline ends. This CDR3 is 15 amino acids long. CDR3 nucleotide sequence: TGTGCCAGCAGCTCTTCGACAGAAATGAACACTGAAGCTTTCTTT. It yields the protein CASSSSTEMNTEAFF.

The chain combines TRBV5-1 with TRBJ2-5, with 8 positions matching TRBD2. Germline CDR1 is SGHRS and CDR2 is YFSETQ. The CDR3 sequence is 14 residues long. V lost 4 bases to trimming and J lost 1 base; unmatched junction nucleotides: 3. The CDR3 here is CASSRGTSQETQYF. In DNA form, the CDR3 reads TGCGCCAGCAGCCGAGGGACTAGCCAAGAGACCCAGTACTTC.

In DNA form, the CDR3 reads TGTGCCAGTAGTCTCTCCGGGAGGGCCATGAACACTGAAGCTTTCTTT. Protein product: CASSLSGRAMNTEAFF. The chain couples TRBV19 to TRBJ1-1; D not certain. Germline values: CDR1 LNHDA, CDR2 SQIVND (reference sequence). The CDR3 is 16 amino acids. V was cut by 5 bases and J by 0 bases, with 16 bases left in between. Complete variable domain (other parts from reference TRBV19 and TRBJ1-1): DGGITQSPKYLFRKEGQNVTLSCEQNLNHDAMYWYRQDPGQGLRLIYYSQIVNDFQKGDIAEGYSVSREKKESFPLTVTSAQKNPTAFYLCASSLSGRAMNTEAFFGQGTRLTVV.

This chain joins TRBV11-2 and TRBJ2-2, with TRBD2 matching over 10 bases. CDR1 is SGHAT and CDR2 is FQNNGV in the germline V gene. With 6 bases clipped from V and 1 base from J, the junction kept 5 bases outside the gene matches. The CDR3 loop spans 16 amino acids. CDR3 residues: CASRLGLAENTGELFF. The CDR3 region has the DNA TGTGCCAGCAGGCTCGGACTAGCGGAGAACACCGGGGAGCTGTTTTTT.

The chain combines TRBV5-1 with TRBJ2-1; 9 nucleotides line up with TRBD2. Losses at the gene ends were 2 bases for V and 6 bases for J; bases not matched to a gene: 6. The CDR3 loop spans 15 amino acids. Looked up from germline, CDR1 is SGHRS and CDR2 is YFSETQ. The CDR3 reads CASSLGRGGPNEQFF. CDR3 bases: TGCGCCAGCAGCTTAGGGCGGGGGGGCCCCAATGAGCAGTTCTTC.

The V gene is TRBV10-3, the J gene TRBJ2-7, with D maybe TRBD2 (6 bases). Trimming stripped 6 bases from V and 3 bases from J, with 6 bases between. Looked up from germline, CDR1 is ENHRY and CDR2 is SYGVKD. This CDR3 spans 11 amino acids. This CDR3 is CAIRDYYEQYF. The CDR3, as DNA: TGTGCCATCAGGGACTACTACGAGCAGTACTTC.

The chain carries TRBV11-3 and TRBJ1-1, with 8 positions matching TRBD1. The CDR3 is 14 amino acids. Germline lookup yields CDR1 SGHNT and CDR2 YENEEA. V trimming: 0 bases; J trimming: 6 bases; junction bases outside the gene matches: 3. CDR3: CASSLDQGASEAFF. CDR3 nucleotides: TGTGCCAGCAGCTTAGATCAGGGGGCCTCTGAAGCTTTCTTT.

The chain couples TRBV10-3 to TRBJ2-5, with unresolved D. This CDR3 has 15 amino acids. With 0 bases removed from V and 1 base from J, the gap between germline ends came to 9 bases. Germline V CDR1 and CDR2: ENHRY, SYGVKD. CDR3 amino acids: CAISESGRSQETQYF. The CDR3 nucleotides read TGTGCCATCAGTGAGTCGGGCAGATCCCAAGAGACCCAGTACTTC.

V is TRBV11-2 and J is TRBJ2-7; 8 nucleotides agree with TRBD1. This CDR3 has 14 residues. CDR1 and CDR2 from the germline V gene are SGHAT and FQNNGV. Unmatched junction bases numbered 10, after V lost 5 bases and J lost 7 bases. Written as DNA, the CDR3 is TGTGCCAGCAGCCAACGGACAGGGCTGGGGGAGCAGTACTTC. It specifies CASSQRTGLGEQYF. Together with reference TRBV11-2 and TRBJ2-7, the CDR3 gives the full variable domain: EAGVAQSPRYKIIEKRQSVAFWCNPISGHATLYWYQQILGQGPKLLIQFQNNGVVDDSQLPKDRFSAERLKGVDSTLKIQPAKLEDSAVYLCASSQRTGLGEQYFGPGTRLTVT.

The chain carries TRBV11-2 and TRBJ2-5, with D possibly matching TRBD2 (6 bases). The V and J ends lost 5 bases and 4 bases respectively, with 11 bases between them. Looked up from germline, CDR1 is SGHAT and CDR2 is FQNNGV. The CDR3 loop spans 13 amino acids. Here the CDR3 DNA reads TGTGCCAGCAGCATTAGCGGTTCAGAGACCCAGTACTTC. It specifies CASSISGSETQYF.

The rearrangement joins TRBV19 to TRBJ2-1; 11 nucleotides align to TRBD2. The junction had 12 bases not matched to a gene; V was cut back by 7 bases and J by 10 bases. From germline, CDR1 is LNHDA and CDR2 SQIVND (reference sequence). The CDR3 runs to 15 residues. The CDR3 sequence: CASTQTSGAKREQFF. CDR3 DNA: TGTGCCAGTACTCAGACTAGCGGGGCTAAGAGGGAGCAGTTCTTC.

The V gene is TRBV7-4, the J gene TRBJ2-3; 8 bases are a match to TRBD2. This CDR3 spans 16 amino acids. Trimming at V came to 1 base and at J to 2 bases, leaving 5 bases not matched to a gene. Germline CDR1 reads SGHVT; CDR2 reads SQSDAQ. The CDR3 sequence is CASSLGGRGDTDTQYF. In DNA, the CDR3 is TGTGCCAGCAGCTTAGGTGGGCGGGGGGACACAGATACGCAGTATTTT.

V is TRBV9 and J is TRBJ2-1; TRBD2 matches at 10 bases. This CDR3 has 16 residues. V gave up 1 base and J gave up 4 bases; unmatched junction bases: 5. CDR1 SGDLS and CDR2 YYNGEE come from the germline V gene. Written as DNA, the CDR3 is TGTGCCAGCAGCGTACTAGCGGGAGCTAATTACAATGAGCAGTTCTTC. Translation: CASSVLAGANYNEQFF.

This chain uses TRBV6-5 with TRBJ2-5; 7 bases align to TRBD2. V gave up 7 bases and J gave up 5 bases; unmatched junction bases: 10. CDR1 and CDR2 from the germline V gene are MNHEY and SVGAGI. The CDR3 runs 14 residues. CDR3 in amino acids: CASTDSGLVETQYF. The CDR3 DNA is TGTGCCAGCACGGATAGCGGGTTAGTCGAGACCCAGTACTTC.

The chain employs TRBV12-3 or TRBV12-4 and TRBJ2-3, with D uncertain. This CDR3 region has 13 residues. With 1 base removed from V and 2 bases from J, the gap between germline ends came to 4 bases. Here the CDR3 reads CASSLEPTDTQYF. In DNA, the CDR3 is TGTGCCAGCAGTTTAGAGCCCACAGATACGCAGTATTTT.

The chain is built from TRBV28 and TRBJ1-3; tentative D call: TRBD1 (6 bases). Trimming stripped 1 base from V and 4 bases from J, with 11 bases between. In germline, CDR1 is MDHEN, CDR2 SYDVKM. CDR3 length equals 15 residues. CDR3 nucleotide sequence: TGTGCCAGCAGTTTATTTTCGGACAGAGGAAACACCATATATTTT. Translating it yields CASSLFSDRGNTIYF.

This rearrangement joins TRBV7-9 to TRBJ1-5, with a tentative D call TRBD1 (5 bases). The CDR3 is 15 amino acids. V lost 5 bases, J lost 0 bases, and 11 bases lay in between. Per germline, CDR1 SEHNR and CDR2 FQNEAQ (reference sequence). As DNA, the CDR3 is TGTGCCAGCAGCAGAGACAGCCATAGCAATCAGCCCCAGCATTTT. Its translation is CASSRDSHSNQPQHF.

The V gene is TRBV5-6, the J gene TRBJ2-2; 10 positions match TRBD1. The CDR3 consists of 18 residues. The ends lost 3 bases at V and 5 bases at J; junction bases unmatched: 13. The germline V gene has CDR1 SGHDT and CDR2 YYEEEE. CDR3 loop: CASSWGQGSLFGTGELFF. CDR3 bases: TGTGCCAGCAGCTGGGGACAGGGGTCGTTATTTGGGACCGGGGAGCTGTTTTTT.

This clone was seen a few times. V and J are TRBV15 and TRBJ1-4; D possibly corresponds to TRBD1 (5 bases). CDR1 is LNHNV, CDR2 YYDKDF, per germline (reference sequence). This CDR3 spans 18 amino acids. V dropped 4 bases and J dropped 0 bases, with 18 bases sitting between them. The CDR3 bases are TGTGCCACCAGCACAAAGGGCAGGGTACGAGCAACTAATGAAAAACTGTTTTTT. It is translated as CATSTKGRVRATNEKLFF.

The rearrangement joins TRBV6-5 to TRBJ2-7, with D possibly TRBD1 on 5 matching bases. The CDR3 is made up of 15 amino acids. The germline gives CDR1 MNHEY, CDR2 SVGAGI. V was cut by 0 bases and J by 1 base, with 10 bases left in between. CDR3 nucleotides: TGTGCCAGCAGTTACTCCCACACAGGTTCCTACGAGCAGTACTTC. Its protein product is CASSYSHTGSYEQYF.

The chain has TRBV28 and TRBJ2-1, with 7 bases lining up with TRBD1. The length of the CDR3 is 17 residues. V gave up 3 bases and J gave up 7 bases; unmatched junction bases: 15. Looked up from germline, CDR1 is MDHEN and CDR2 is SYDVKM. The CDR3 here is CASSFVGTGTARNEQFF. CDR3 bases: TGTGCCAGCAGTTTCGTGGGAACCGGGACAGCCCGTAATGAGCAGTTCTTC.

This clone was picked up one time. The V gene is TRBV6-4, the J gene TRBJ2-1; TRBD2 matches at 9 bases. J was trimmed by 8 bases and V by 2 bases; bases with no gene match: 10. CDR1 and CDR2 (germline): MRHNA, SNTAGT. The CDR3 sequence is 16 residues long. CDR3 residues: CASSDHRAGGPDEQFF. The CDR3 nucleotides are TGTGCCAGCAGTGACCACCGGGCGGGGGGGCCCGATGAGCAGTTCTTC.

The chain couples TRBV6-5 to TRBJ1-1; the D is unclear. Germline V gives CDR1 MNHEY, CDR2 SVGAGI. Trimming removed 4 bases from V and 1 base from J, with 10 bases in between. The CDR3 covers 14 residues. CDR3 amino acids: CASSSSTPNTEAFF. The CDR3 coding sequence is TGTGCCAGCAGTTCTTCTACCCCGAACACTGAAGCTTTCTTT.

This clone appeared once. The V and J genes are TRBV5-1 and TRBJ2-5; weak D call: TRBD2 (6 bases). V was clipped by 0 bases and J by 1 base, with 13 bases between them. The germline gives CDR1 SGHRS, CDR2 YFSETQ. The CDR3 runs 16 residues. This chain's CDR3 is CASSLGAGHPQETQYF. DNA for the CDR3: TGCGCCAGCAGCTTGGGCGCGGGGCACCCCCAAGAGACCCAGTACTTC. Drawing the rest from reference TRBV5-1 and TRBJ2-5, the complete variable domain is KAGVTQTPRYLIKTRGQQVTLSCSPISGHRSVSWYQQTPGQGLQFLFEYFSETQRNKGNFPGRFSGRQFSNSRSEMNVSTLELGDSALYLCASSLGAGHPQETQYFGPGTRLLVL.

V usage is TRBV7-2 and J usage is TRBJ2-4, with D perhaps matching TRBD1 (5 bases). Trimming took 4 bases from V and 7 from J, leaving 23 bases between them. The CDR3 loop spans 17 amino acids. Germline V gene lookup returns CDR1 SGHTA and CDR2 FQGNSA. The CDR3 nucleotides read TGTGCCAGCAGCTCCCAGATGGGGCAGGGAAATTTGAACATTCAGTACTTC. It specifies CASSSQMGQGNLNIQYF.

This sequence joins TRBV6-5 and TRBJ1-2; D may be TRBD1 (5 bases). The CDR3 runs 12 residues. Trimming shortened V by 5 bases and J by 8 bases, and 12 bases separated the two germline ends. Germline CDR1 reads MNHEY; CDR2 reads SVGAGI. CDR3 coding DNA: TGTGCCAGCAGTCTCCAGGGCGAGGGCTACACCTTC. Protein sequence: CASSLQGEGYTF.

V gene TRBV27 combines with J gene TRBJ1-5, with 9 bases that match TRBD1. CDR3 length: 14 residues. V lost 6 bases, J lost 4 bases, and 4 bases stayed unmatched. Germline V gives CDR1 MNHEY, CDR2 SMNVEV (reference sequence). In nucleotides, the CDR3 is TGTGCCAGCAGCCCAGACAGGGGGAATCAGCCCCAGCATTTT. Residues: CASSPDRGNQPQHF.

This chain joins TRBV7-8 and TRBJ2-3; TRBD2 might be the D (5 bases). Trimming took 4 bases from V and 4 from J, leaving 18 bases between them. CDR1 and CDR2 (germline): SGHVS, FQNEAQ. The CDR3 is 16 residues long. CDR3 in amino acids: CASSSNVEGLADTQYF. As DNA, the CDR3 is TGTGCCAGCAGCTCAAATGTCGAGGGCTTGGCAGATACGCAGTATTTT.

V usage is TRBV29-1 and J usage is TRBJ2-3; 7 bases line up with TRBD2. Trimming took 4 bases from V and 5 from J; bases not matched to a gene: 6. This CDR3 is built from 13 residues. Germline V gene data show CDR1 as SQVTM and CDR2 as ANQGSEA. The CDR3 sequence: CSVGVGGRDTQYF. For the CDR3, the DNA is TGCAGCGTTGGGGTCGGGGGGAGAGATACGCAGTATTTT.